The clone carrying this TCR beta chain was detected many times. The data were taken from a study of regulatory T cells in long-lasting Graves disease. For TCR beta, libraries came from iRepertoire HTBI primers and Arm-PCR of CDR3 regions. TCRdb redid the calling of the multiplex PCR reads with MiXCR, one entry per CDR3 protein. This sample carries under 300,000 distinct CDR3 sequences, about 18% of them seen once, and the ten largest clones take 14%. As to time point: newly diagnosed GD, antithyroid drugs for less than 3 months. Generation of the TCR library employed RNA extracted from PBMCs. These records were also assigned to another study, of T cells in Graves' hyperthyroidism and ophthalmopathy.

The sequences come from peripheral blood mononuclear cells (PBMCs), collected at new diagnosis, from a patient treated with antithyroid drugs. The source is a woman aged 30 to 39 with Graves disease.

CDR3 sequence: CSARGGRDSSGNEQFF. The CDR3 DNA reads as TGCAGTGCTAGAGGGGGCCGGGACAGCTCGGGCAATGAGCAGTTCTTC. This chain links TRBV20-1 with TRBJ2-1; TRBD1 agrees at 7 bases. This CDR3 spans 16 amino acids. The V and J ends lost 1 base and 6 bases, in that order; junction bases with no gene match: 12. From germline, CDR1 is DFQATT and CDR2 SNEGSKA (reference sequence).